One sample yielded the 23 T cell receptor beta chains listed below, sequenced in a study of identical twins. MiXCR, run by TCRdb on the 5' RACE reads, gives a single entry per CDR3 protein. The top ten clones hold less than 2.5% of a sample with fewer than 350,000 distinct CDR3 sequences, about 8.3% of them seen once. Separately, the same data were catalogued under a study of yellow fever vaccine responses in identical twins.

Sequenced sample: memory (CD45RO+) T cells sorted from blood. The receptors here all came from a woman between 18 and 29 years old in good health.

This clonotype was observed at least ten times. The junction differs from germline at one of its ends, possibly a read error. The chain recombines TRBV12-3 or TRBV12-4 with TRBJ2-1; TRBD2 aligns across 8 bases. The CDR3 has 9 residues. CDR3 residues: CASGGTRLF. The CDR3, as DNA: TGTGCCAGCGGGGGGACTAGGCTCTTC.

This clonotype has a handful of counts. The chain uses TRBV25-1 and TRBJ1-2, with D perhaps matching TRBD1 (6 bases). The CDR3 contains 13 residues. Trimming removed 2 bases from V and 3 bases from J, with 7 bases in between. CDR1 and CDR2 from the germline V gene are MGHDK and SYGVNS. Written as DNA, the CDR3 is TGTGCCAGCAGTGAAACAGGGTACTATGGCTACACCTTC. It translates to CASSETGYYGYTF.

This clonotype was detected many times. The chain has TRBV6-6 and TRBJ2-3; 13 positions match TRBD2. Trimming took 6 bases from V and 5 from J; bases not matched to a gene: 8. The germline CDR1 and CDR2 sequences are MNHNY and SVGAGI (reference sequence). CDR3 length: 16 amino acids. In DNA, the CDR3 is TGTGCCAGCAGACCCACTAGCGGGGGGGCCGGAGATACGCAGTATTTT. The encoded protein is CASRPTSGGAGDTQYF.

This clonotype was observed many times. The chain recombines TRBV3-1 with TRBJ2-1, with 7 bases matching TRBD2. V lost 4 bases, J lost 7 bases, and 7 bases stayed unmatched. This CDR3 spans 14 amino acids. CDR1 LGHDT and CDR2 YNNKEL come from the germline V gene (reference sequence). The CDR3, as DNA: TGTGCCAGCAGCCCGGGGGGTCGGGGAAATGAGCAGTTCTTC. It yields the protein CASSPGGRGNEQFF.

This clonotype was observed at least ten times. The CDR3 region is CSAPSGGQGWNQPQHF. CDR3 DNA sequence: TGCAGTGCACCATCAGGGGGACAAGGGTGGAATCAGCCCCAGCATTTT. The chain recombines TRBV20-1 with TRBJ1-5; 7 bases line up with TRBD1. The CDR3 contains 16 residues. CDR1 is DFQATT, CDR2 SNEGSKA, per germline (reference sequence). The V and J ends lost 6 bases and 4 bases, in that order; junction bases with no gene match: 15.

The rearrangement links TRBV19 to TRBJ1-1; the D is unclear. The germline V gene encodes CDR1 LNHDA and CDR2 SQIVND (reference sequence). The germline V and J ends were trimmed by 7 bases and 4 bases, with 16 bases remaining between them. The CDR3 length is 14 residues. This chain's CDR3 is CASTKGSKSTEAFF. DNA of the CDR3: TGTGCCAGTACCAAAGGCAGCAAAAGCACTGAAGCTTTCTTT.

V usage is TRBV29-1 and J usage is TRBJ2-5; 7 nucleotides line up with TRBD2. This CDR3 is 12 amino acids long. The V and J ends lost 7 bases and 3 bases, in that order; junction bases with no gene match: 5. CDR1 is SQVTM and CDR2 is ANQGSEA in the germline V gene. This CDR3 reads CSAPGGKETQYF. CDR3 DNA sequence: TGCAGCGCCCCCGGGGGGAAAGAGACCCAGTACTTC.

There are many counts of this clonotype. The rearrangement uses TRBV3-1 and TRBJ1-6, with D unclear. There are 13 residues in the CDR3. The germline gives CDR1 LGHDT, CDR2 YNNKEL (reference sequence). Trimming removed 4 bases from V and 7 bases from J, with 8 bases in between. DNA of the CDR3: TGTGCCAGCAGCCTCAAGATAAATTCACCCCTCCACTTT. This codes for CASSLKINSPLHF.

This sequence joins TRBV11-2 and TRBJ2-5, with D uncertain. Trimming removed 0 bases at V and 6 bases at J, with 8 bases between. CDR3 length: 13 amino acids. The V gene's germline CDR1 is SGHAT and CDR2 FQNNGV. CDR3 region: CASSLDNIQTQYF. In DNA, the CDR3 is TGTGCCAGCAGCTTAGATAACATACAGACCCAGTACTTC.

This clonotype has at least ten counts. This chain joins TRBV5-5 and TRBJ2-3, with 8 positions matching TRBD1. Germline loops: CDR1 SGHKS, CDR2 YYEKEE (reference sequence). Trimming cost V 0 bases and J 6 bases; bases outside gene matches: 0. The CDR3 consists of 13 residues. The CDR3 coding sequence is TGTGCCAGCAGCTTGGACAGGGGGGATACGCAGTATTTT. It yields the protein CASSLDRGDTQYF.

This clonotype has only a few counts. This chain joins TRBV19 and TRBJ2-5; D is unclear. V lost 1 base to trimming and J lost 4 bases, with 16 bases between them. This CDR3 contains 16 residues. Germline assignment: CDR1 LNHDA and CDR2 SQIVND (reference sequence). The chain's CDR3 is CASSIGAELDGETQYF. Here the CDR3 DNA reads TGTGCCAGTAGTATAGGGGCAGAGTTGGATGGAGAGACCCAGTACTTC. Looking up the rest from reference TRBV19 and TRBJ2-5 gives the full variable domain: DGGITQSPKYLFRKEGQNVTLSCEQNLNHDAMYWYRQDPGQGLRLIYYSQIVNDFQKGDIAEGYSVSREKKESFPLTVTSAQKNPTAFYLCASSIGAELDGETQYFGPGTRLLVL.

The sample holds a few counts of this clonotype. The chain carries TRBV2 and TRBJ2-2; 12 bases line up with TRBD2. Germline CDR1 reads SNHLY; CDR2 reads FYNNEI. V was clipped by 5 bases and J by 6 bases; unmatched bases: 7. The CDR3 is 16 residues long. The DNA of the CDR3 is TGTGCCAGCAGTCAACTAGCGGGAGGTCGGGCCGGGGAGCTGTTTTTT. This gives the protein CASSQLAGGRAGELFF.

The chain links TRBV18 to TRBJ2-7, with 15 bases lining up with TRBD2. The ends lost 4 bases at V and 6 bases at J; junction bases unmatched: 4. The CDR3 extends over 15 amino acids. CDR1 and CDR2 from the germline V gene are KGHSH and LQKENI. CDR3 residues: CASSLGTSGGFEQYF. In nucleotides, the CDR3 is TGTGCCAGCTCACTCGGGACTAGCGGGGGGTTCGAGCAGTACTTC.

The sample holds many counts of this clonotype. CDR3 protein: CASRPSANYGYTF. The CDR3 region has the DNA TGTGCCAGCAGACCCTCCGCTAACTATGGCTACACCTTC. The chain couples TRBV6-1 to TRBJ1-2; no firm D call. The CDR3 covers 13 residues. Germline CDR1 and CDR2: MNHNS and SASEGT. Deletions cut 6 bases from V and 0 bases from J, with 8 bases between.

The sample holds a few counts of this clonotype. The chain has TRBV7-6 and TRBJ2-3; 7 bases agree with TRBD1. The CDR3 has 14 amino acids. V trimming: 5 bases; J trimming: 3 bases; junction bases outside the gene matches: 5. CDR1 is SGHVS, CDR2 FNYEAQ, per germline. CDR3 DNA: TGTGCCAGCAGCGCAACAGGGGCGACAGATACGCAGTATTTT. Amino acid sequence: CASSATGATDTQYF.

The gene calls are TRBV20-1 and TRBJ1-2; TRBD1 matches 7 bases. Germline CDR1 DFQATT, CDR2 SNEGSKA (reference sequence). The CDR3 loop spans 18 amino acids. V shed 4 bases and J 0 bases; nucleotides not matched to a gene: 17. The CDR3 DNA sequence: TGCAGTGCTAACCCACGACAGGGAGGCCAAACAACTAACTATGGCTACACCTTC. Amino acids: CSANPRQGGQTTNYGYTF.

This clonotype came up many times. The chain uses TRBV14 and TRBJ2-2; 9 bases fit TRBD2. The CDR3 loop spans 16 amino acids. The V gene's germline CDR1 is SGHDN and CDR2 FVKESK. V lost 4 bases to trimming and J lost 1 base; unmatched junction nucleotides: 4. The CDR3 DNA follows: TGTGCCAGCAGCCGTACGACTAGCGGGAACACCGGGGAGCTGTTTTTT. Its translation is CASSRTTSGNTGELFF.

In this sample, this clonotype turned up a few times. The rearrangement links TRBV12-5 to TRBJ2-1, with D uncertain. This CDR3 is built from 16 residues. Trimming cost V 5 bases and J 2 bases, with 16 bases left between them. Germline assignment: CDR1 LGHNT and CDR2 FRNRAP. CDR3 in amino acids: CASGAQKIGTYNEQFF. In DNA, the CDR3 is TGTGCTAGTGGTGCCCAAAAAATAGGGACCTACAATGAGCAGTTCTTC.

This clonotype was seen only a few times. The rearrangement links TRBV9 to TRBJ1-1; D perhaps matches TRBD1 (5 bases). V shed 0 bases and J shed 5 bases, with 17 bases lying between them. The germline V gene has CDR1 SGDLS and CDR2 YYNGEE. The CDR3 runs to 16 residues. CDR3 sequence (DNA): TGTGCCAGCAGCGTAGATGTGACAGCAGGCGGGACTGAAGCTTTCTTT. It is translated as CASSVDVTAGGTEAFF.

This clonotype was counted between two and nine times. The CDR3 DNA is TGTGCCAGCAGCCCTGGACAGGGGGTTTACAATGAGCAGTTCTTC. Protein: CASSPGQGVYNEQFF. The chain links TRBV7-7 to TRBJ2-1; TRBD1 matches 10 bases. The J segment lost 4 bases and the V segment lost 5 bases, leaving 5 bases of the junction unmatched. The CDR3 loop spans 15 amino acids. The germline CDR1 and CDR2 sequences are SSHAT and FNYEAQ (reference sequence).

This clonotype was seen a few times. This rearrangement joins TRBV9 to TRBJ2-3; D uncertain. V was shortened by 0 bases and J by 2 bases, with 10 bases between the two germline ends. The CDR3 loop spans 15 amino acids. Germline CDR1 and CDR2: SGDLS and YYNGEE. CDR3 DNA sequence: TGTGCCAGCAGCGTAGAGGCCAGCGCCACAGATACGCAGTATTTT. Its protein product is CASSVEASATDTQYF.

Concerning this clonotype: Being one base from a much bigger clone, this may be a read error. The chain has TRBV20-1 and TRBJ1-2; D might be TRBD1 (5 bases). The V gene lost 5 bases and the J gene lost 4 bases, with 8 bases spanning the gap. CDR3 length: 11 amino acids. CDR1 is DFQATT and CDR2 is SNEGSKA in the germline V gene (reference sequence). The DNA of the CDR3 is TGCAGTGCTGCAGGGTGCTATGGCTACACCTTC. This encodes CSAAGCYGYTF.

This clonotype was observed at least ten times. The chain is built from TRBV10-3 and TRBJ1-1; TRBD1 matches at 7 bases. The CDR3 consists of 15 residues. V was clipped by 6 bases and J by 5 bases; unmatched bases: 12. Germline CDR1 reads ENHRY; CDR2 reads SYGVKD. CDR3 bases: TGTGCCATCAGGCAGGCTGCGAAGGGGGCAACTGAAGCTTTCTTT. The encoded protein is CAIRQAAKGATEAFF.